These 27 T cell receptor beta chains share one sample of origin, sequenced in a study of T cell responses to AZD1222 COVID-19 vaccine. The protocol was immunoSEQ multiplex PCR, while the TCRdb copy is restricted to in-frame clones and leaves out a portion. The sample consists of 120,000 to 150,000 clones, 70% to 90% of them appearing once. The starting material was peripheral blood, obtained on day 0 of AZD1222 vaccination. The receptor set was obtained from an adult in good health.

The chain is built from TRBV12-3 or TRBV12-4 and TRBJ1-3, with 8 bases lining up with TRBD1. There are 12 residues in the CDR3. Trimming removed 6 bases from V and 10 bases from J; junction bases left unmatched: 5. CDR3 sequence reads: CASSSDRATIYF. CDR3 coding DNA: TGTGCCAGCAGCTCGGACAGGGCAACCATATATTTT.

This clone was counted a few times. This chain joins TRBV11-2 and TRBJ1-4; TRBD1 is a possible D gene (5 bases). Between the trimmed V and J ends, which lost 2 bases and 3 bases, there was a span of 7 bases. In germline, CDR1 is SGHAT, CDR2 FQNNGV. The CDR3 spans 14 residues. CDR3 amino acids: CASSLMGANEKLFF. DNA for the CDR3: TGTGCCAGCAGCTTAATGGGGGCTAATGAAAAACTGTTTTTT. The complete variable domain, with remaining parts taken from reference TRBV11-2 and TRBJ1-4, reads EAGVAQSPRYKIIEKRQSVAFWCNPISGHATLYWYQQILGQGPKLLIQFQNNGVVDDSQLPKDRFSAERLKGVDSTLKIQPAKLEDSAVYLCASSLMGANEKLFFGSGTQLSVL.

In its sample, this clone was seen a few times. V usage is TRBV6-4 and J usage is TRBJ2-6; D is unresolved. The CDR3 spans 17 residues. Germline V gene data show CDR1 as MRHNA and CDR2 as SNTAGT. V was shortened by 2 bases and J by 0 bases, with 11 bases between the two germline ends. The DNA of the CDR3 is TGTGCCAGCAGTGACGACGTCTTGGGCTCTGGGGCCAACGTCCTGACTTTC. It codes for CASSDDVLGSGANVLTF.

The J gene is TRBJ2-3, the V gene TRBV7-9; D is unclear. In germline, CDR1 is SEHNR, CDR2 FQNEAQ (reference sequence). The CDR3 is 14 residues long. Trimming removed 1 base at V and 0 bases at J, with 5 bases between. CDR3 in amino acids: CASSLVASTDTQYF. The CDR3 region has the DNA TGTGCCAGCAGCTTAGTCGCTAGCACAGATACGCAGTATTTT.

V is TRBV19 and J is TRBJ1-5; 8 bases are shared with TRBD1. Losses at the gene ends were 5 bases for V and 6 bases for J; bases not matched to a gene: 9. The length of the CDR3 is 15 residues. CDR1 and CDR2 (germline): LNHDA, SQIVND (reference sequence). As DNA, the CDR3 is TGTGCCAGTAGTTTTGGGACAGGCGGGGTTCAGCCCCAGCATTTT. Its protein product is CASSFGTGGVQPQHF.

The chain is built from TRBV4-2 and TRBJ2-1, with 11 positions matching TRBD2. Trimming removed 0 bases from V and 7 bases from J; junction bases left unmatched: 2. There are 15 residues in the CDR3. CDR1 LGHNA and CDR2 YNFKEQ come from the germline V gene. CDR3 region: CASSQDGTSGNEQFF. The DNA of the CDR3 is TGTGCCAGCAGCCAAGATGGGACTAGCGGTAATGAGCAGTTCTTC.

CDR3 in amino acids: CASRGTGTDTQYF. CDR3 nucleotide sequence: TGTGCCAGTAGGGGGACAGGGACCGATACGCAGTATTTT. V gene TRBV19 combines with J gene TRBJ2-3, with 9 bases that match TRBD1. J lost 6 bases, V lost 6 bases, and 4 bases had no gene match. Per the germline V gene, CDR1 is LNHDA and CDR2 is SQIVND (reference sequence). This CDR3 contains 13 residues.

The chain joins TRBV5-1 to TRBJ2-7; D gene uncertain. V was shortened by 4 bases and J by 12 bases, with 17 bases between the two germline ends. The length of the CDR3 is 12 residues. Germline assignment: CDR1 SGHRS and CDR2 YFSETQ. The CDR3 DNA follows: TGCGCCAGCAGCCTTCGCGGCCCGGGTCGGTACTTC. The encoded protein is CASSLRGPGRYF. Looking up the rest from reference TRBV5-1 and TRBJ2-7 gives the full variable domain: KAGVTQTPRYLIKTRGQQVTLSCSPISGHRSVSWYQQTPGQGLQFLFEYFSETQRNKGNFPGRFSGRQFSNSRSEMNVSTLELGDSALYLCASSLRGPGRYFGPGTRLTVT.

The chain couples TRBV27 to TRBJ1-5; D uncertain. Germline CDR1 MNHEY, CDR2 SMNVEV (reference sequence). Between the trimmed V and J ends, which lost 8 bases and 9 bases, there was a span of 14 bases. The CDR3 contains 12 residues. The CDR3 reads CASGAQTSPQHF. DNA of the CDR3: TGTGCCAGCGGAGCCCAGACGTCGCCCCAGCATTTT.

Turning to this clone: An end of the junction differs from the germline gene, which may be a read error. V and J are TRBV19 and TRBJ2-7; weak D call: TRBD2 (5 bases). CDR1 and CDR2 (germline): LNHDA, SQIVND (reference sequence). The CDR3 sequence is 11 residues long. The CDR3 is CASSIGAEVFF. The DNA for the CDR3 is TGTGCCAGTAGTATAGGGGCGGAGGTTTTTTTC.

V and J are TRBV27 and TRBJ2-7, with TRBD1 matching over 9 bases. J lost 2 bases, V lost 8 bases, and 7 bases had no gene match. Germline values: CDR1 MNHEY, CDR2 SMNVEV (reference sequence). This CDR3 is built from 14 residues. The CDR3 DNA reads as TGTGCCAGCCAACCCGGGACAGGGCCCTACGAGCAGTACTTC. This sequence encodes CASQPGTGPYEQYF.

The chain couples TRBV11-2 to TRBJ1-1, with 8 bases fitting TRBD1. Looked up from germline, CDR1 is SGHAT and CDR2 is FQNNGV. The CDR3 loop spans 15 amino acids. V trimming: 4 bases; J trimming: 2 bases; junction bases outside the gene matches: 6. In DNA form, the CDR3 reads TGTGCCAGCAGCTCTAGGACAGGGCGCAACACTGAAGCTTTCTTT. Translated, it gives CASSSRTGRNTEAFF. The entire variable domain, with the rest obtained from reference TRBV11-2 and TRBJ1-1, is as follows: EAGVAQSPRYKIIEKRQSVAFWCNPISGHATLYWYQQILGQGPKLLIQFQNNGVVDDSQLPKDRFSAERLKGVDSTLKIQPAKLEDSAVYLCASSSRTGRNTEAFFGQGTRLTVV.

The CDR3 bases are TGTGCCAGCTCACGACTAGCGGGGATCTACGAGCAGTACTTC. Residues: CASSRLAGIYEQYF. V is TRBV6-5 and J is TRBJ2-7; 11 nucleotides agree with TRBD2. The CDR3 runs 14 residues. Trimming took 8 bases from V and 3 from J; bases not matched to a gene: 6. The germline CDR1 and CDR2 sequences are MNHEY and SVGAGI.

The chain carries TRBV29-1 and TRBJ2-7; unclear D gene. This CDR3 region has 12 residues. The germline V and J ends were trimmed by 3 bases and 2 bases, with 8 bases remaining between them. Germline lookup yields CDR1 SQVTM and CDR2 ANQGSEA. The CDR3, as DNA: TGCAGCGTTGAGCTCCAGCCCTACGAGCAGTACTTC. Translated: CSVELQPYEQYF.

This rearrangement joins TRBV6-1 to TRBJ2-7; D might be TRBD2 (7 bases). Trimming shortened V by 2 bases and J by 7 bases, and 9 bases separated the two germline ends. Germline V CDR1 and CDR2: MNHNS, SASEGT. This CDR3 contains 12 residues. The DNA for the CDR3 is TGTGCCAGCAGTGAAAGGGGGGGAGAGCAGTACTTC. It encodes CASSERGGEQYF.

The CDR3 region has the DNA TGCGCCAGCAGCCAAGTTGGGCCTGGGCACAATGAGCAGTTCTTC. Its protein is CASSQVGPGHNEQFF. The chain uses TRBV4-3 and TRBJ2-1; no clear D. V was cut by 1 base and J by 5 bases, with 12 bases left in between. Looked up from germline, CDR1 is LGHNA and CDR2 is YSLEER. The CDR3 contains 15 residues.

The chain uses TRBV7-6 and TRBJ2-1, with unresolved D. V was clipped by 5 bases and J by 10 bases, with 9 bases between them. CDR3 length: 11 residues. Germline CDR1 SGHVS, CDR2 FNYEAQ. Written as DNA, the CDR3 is TGTGCCAGCAGCCCCGCACGGGAGCAGTTCTTC. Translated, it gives CASSPAREQFF.

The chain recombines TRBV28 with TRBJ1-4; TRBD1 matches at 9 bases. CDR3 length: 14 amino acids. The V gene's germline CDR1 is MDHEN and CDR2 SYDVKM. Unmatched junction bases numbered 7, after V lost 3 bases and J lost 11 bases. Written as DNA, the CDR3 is TGTGCCAGCAGTTTTAAGGGACAGGGTCCCAAACTGTTTTTT. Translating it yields CASSFKGQGPKLFF.

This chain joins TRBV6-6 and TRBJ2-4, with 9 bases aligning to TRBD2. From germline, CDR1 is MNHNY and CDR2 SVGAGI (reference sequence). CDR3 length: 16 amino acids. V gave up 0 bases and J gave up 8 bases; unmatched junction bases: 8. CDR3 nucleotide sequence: TGTGCCAGCAGTTACTCGAGGGAGCGGGAGGCAGACATTCAGTACTTC. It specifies CASSYSREREADIQYF.

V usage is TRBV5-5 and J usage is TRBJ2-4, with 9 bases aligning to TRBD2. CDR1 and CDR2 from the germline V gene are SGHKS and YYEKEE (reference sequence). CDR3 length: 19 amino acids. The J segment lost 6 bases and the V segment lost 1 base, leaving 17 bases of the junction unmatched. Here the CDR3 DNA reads TGTGCCAGCAGCTTGAGCCCCACGGGGGCGGGAGGGAGGGGAAACATTCAGTACTTC. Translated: CASSLSPTGAGGRGNIQYF.

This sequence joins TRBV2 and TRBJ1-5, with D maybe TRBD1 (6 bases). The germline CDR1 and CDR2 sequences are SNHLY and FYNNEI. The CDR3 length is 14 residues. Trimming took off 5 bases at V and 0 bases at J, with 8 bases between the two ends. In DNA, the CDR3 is TGTGCCAGCAGTAAGGGGGGTAGCAATCAGCCCCAGCATTTT. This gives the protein CASSKGGSNQPQHF.

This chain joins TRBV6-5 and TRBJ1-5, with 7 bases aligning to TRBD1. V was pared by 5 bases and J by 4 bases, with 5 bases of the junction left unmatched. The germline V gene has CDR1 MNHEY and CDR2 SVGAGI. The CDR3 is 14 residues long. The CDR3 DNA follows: TGTGCCAGCAGTCAGGGACAGCTGAATCAGCCCCAGCATTTT. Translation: CASSQGQLNQPQHF.

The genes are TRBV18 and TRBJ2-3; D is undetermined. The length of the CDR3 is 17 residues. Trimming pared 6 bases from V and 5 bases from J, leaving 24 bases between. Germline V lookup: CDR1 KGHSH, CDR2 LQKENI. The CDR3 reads CASSPTSPGSFVDTQYF. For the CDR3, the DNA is TGTGCCAGCTCTCCTACCAGTCCCGGGTCCTTTGTAGATACGCAGTATTTT. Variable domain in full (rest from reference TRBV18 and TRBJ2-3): NAGVMQNPRHLVRRRGQEARLRCSPMKGHSHVYWYRQLPEEGLKFMVYLQKENIIDESGMPKERFSAEFPKEGPSILRIQQVVRGDSAAYFCASSPTSPGSFVDTQYFGPGTRLTVL.

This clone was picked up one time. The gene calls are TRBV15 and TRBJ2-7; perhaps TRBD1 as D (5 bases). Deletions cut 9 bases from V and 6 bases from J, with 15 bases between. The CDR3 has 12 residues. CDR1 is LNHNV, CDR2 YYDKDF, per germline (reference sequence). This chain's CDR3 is CATSARVGEQYF. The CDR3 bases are TGTGCCACATCAGCCAGGGTCGGCGAGCAGTACTTC.

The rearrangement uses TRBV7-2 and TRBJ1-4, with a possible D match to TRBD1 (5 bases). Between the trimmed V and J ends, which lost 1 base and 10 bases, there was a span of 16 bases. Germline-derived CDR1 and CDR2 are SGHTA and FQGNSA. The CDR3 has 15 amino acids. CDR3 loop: CASSLDGTPIGKLFF. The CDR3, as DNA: TGTGCCAGCAGCTTAGATGGGACCCCTATCGGAAAACTGTTTTTT.

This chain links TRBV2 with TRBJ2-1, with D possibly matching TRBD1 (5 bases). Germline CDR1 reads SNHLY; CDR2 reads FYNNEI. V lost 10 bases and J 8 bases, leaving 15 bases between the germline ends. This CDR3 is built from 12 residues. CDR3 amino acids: CATTGLTDEQFF. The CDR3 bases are TGTGCCACTACAGGTCTTACGGATGAGCAGTTCTTC.

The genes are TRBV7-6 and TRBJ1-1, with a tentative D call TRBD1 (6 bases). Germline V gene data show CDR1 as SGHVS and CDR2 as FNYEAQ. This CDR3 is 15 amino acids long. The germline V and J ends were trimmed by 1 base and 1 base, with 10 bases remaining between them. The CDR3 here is CASSLGRGTNTEAFF. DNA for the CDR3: TGTGCCAGCAGCTTAGGCAGGGGTACGAACACTGAAGCTTTCTTT.